This TCR beta chain was recovered during a study of shared clonotypes between healthy human individuals. Across the study: Each donor's CD8 memory used one plate, CD8 naive two, each CD4 subset three.

Study conclusions and caveats: In general, naive subsets displayed greater estimated richness than memory subsets did. Among several donors, 4.5% to 5.5% of naive CD4 clonotypes were found in common.

The CDR3 consists of 14 residues. Trimming took 8 bases from V and 4 from J, leaving 14 bases between them. Germline V lookup: CDR1 WSHSY, CDR2 SAAADI. The genomic DNA of each subset was split evenly across several immunoSEQ plates. TCRdb's copy holds only in-frame clones and misses some; the assay was immunoSEQ multiplex PCR. The sample has 2,100,000 or so clones; almost 96% are singletons. In regard to this clone: Antigen: not known.

This clonotype was sampled from a man younger than 35 in good health. Source material: naive CD4+ T cells sorted from blood. Subset reported: CD45RA+ positively selected. This chain uses TRBV10-2 with TRBJ2-2, with D possibly TRBD1 on 5 matching bases. CDR3 in amino acids: CASALGLSTGELFF. The CDR3 DNA reads TGCGCCAGCGCCTTGGGGCTGAGCACCGGGGAGCTGTTTTTT.